The TCR beta chain described here comes from a study of brain T cells in children with intractable seizures. Here immunoSEQ multiplex PCR was the method, and the copy in TCRdb shows in-frame clones only, minus some. The data contain around 80,000 clones, around nine tenths of them singletons. Only cases whose brain tissue showed the highest T cell transcript signatures were sequenced. This CDR3 spans 13 amino acids. The germline gives CDR1 KGHDR, CDR2 SFDVKD. The V end was cut by 4 bases, the J end by 7 bases, with 12 bases between. The chain uses TRBV24-1 and TRBJ1-1; possible D gene TRBD1, 5 bases. The sample in question was peripheral blood, obtained at surgery. The source of this sequence is a girl aged 2 to 9 with Rasmussen encephalitis and intractable seizures. The CDR3 region is CATSDTQGREAFF. The CDR3 bases are TGTGCCACCAGTGACACCCAGGGCCGTGAAGCTTTCTTT.